These 8 T cell receptor beta chains were all obtained from the same sample, sequenced in a study of T cells after yellow fever vaccination. TCRdb passed the 5' RACE reads through MiXCR, listing each CDR3 protein once. Here the sample spans some 550,000 distinct CDR3 sequences, around 21% being singletons. The source was PBMCs, collected 15 days after the yellow fever booster vaccination. The receptor set was obtained from a man aged 25-45 years who received the YFV17D yellow fever vaccine.

The gene calls are TRBV27 and TRBJ1-5; no clear D gene. CDR1 and CDR2 from the germline V gene are MNHEY and SMNVEV (reference sequence). The germline V and J ends were trimmed by 2 bases and 0 bases, with 17 bases remaining between them. The CDR3 is made up of 18 amino acids. CDR3 sequence reads: CASSLVWLAENSNQPQHF. DNA of the CDR3: TGTGCCAGCAGTTTAGTGTGGTTGGCGGAAAATAGCAATCAGCCCCAGCATTTT.

In nucleotides, the CDR3 is TGTGCCACCACTAGCGGGAGCTACAATGAGCAGTTCTTC. This gives the protein CATTSGSYNEQFF. This rearrangement joins TRBV14 to TRBJ2-1; 11 bases match TRBD2. CDR1 SGHDN and CDR2 FVKESK come from the germline V gene. There are 13 residues in the CDR3. The J segment lost 3 bases and the V segment lost 10 bases, leaving 2 bases of the junction unmatched.

This sequence joins TRBV30 and TRBJ2-3; tentatively, D is TRBD2 (6 bases). There are 14 residues in the CDR3. CDR1 is GTSNPN, CDR2 SVGIG, per germline (reference sequence). V was cut by 5 bases and J by 6 bases, with 18 bases left in between. The CDR3 DNA reads as TGTGCCTGGGGGCCGGGACTCCATCGGGATACGCAGTATTTT. As protein: CAWGPGLHRDTQYF.

V usage is TRBV5-4 and J usage is TRBJ2-5; D tentatively reads TRBD1 or TRBD2 (5 bases each). The V gene's germline CDR1 is SGHNT and CDR2 YYREEE (reference sequence). The CDR3 is made up of 15 amino acids. The V end was cut by 4 bases, the J end by 9 bases, with 22 bases between. CDR3 sequence: CASSQGTETKGSQYF. CDR3 DNA sequence: TGTGCCAGCAGCCAAGGGACGGAGACTAAGGGGTCCCAGTACTTC.

This chain links TRBV12-3 or TRBV12-4 with TRBJ1-5; no definite D call. Trimming cost V 5 bases and J 11 bases, with 16 bases left between them. The CDR3 extends over 13 amino acids. The CDR3 bases are TGTGCCAGCAGTGTTGACATCGCGGCAGCCCAGCATTTT. As protein: CASSVDIAAAQHF.

This clonotype was counted between two and nine times. This sequence joins TRBV7-2 and TRBJ1-3; D is unclear. CDR3 length: 17 amino acids. The germline V and J ends were trimmed by 3 bases and 4 bases, with 19 bases remaining between them. Germline CDR1 SGHTA, CDR2 FQGNSA. The CDR3 DNA reads TGTGCCAGCAGCTTCCTACCCATTGGGCGGGCCGGAAACACCATATATTTT. It specifies CASSFLPIGRAGNTIYF.

The chain has TRBV5-1 and TRBJ2-7, with 9 nucleotides matching TRBD1. This CDR3 has 15 residues. Germline V gene data show CDR1 as SGHRS and CDR2 as YFSETQ. V lost 1 base and J lost 3; bases outside the gene matches: 5. CDR3 in DNA: TGCGCCAGCAGCTTGCTCCGGGACAGGGACTACGAGCAGTACTTC. It yields the protein CASSLLRDRDYEQYF.

The chain links TRBV4-3 to TRBJ1-1; the D is unclear. Looked up from germline, CDR1 is LGHNA and CDR2 is YSLEER. Trimming removed 3 bases from V and 4 bases from J, with 9 bases in between. CDR3 length: 13 residues. The CDR3 region is CASSQQVPTEAFF. CDR3 sequence (DNA): TGCGCCAGCAGCCAGCAAGTGCCCACTGAAGCTTTCTTT.